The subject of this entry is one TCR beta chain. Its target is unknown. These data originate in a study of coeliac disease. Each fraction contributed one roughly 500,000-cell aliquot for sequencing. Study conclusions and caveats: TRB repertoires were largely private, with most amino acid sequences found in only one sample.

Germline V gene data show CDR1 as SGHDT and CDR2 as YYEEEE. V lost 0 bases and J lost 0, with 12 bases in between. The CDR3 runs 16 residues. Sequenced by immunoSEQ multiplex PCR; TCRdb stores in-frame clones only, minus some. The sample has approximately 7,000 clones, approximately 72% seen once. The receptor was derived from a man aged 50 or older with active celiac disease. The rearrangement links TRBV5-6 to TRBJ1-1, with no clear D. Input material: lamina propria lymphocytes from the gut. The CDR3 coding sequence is TGTGCCAGCAGCTTGGATCTACACAGTCTGAACACTGAAGCTTTCTTT. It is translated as CASSLDLHSLNTEAFF.